This T cell receptor (beta chain) was documented in a study of a mutant IDH1 vaccine in newly diagnosed glioma. Study as a whole: In weeks 1, 3, 5, 7, 11, 15, 19 and 23, patients were immunized, eight times in all. Radiotherapy alone preceded vaccination by 4-6 weeks; alternatively, vaccination started with temozolomide cycles.

The table lists this clone with a count of one. The target antigen is unknown. Time point reported: week 23, last vaccination. Vaccination used 300 ug of mutant IDH1 20-mer peptide per dose, with topical imiquimod. This CDR3 has 15 amino acids. CDR1 is MDHEN and CDR2 is SYDVKM in the germline V gene. Trimming removed 4 bases at V and 4 bases at J, with 14 bases between. General study points: It seemed that pseudoprogression was not linked to changes in the top peripheral T cell clonotypes.

The table came from immunoSEQ multiplex PCR; TCRdb's copy has only in-frame clones and leaves some out. In the table there are 70,000 to 95,000 clones, around 85% of which are singletons. This TCR derives from a woman between 50 and 59 years old with glioma. The rearrangement links TRBV28 to TRBJ1-3, with D uncertain. Sequencing used PBMCs, obtained from a glioma patient whose treatment included an IDH1 peptide vaccine. CDR3 loop: CASSSPQRVGNTIYF. The CDR3 bases are TGTGCCAGCAGTTCCCCACAGCGTGTAGGAAACACCATATATTTT.